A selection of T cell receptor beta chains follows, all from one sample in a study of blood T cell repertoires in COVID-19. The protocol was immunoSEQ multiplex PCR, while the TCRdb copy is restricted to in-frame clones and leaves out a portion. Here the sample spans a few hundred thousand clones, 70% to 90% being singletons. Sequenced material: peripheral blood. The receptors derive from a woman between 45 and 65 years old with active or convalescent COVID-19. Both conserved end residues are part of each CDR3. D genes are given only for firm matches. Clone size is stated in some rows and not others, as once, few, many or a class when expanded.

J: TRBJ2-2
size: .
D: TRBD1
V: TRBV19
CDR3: CASSVGQGGRELFF
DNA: TGTGCCAGTAGTGTGGGACAGGGGGGGAGGGAGCTGTTTTTT

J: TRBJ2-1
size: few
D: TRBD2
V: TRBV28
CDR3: CASSLWRIAGSINEQFF
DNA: TGTGCCAGCAGTTTATGGAGGATAGCGGGGTCTATCAATGAGCAGTTCTTC

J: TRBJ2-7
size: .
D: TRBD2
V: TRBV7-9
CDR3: CASSDTMRGGPYEQYF
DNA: TGTGCCAGCAGCGATACAATGCGGGGGGGCCCTTACGAGCAGTACTTC

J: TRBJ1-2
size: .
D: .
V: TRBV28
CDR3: CASSSRQKHNGYTF
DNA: TGTGCCAGCAGTTCCAGACAGAAGCACAATGGCTACACCTTC

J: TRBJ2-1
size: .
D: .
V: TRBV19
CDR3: CASSIAGNQEFF
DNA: TGTGCCAGTAGTATAGCGGGGAACCAGGAGTTCTTC

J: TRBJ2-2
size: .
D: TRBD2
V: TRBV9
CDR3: CASSVGSSGGMNTGELFF
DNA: TGTGCCAGCAGCGTAGGGAGTAGCGGGGGCATGAACACCGGGGAGCTGTTTTTT

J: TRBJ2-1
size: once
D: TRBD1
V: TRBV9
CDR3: CASSVGTVMGNEQFF
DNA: TGTGCCAGCAGCGTGGGGACAGTGATGGGTAATGAGCAGTTCTTC

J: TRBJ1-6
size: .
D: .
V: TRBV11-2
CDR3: CASSFSGFNSPLHF
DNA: TGTGCCAGCAGCTTCTCAGGATTTAATTCACCCCTCCACTTT

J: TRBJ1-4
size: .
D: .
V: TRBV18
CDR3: CASSPTYRGSILDEKLFF
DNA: TGTGCCAGCTCACCAACATACCGGGGGAGCATTTTAGATGAAAAACTGTTTTTT

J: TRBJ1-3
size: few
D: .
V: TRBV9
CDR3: CASSVQTGPSGNTIYF
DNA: TGTGCCAGCAGCGTTCAGACAGGCCCCTCTGGAAACACCATATATTTT

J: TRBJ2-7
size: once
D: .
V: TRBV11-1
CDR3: CASSPYGGGAYEQYF
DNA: TGTGCCAGCAGCCCCTATGGAGGGGGCGCGTACGAGCAGTACTTC

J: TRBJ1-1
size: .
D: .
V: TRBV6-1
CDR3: CASSELLNTEAFF
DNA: TGTGCCAGCAGTGAACTATTGAACACTGAAGCTTTCTTT

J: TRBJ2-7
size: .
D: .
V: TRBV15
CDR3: CATSKIVADTYEQYF
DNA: TGTGCCACCAGCAAAATCGTGGCCGATACCTACGAGCAGTACTTC

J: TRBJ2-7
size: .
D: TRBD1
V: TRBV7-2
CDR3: CASSLVSGTAVHEQYF
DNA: TGTGCCAGCAGCTTAGTTTCCGGGACAGCAGTCCACGAGCAGTACTTC

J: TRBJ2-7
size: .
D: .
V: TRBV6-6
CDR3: CASSYGNLARGYEQYF
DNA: TGTGCCAGCAGTTACGGCAATTTGGCTCGGGGCTACGAGCAGTACTTC

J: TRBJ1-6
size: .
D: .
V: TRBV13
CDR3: CASRLWTRADYSPLHF
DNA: TGTGCCAGCAGACTCTGGACCAGGGCTGATTATTCACCCCTCCACTTT

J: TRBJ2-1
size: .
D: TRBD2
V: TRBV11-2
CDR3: CASSLVPAGLYNEQFF
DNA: TGTGCCAGCAGCTTAGTGCCAGCGGGATTATACAATGAGCAGTTCTTC

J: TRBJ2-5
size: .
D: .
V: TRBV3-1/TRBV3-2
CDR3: CASERKPGYQETQYF
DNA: TGTGCCAGCGAGAGGAAACCGGGATATCAAGAGACCCAGTACTTC

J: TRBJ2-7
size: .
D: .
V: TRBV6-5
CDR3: CASRSGGSSYEQYF
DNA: TGTGCCTCAAGAAGTGGCGGTAGCTCCTACGAGCAGTACTTC

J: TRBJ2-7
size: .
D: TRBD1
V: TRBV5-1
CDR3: CASSSPGQGSYEQYF
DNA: TGCGCCAGCAGCAGTCCGGGACAGGGGTCCTACGAGCAGTACTTC

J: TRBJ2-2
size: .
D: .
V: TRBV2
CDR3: CASSWRGTGELFF
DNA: TGTGCCAGCAGTTGGAGGGGAACCGGGGAGCTGTTTTTT

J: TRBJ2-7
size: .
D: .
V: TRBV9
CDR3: CASSVSNRVDEQYF
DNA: TGTGCCAGCAGCGTATCAAACAGGGTCGACGAGCAGTACTTC

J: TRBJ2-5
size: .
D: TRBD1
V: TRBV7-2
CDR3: CASSSDGTGRTQYF
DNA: TGTGCCAGCAGTTCGGACGGGACAGGGCGGACCCAGTACTTC

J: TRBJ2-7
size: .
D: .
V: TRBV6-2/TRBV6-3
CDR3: CASSRSYEQYF
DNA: TGTGCCAGCAGTCGTTCCTACGAGCAGTACTTC

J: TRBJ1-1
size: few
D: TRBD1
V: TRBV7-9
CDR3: CASSSEGTGVWNTEAFF
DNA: TGTGCCAGCAGCTCGGAAGGGACAGGGGTGTGGAACACTGAAGCTTTCTTT

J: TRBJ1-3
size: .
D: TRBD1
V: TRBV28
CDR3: CASSTGTAVLTIYF
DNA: TGTGCCAGCAGTACCGGGACAGCCGTCCTCACCATATATTTT

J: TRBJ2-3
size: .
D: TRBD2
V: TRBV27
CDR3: CASSYRGGLSTDTQYF
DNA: TGTGCCAGCAGTTACCGGGGGGGCCTTAGCACAGATACGCAGTATTTT

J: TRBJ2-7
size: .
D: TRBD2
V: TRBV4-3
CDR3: CASSQDLAGGMSYEQYF
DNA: TGCGCCAGCAGCCAAGATCTAGCGGGAGGGATGAGCTACGAGCAGTACTTC

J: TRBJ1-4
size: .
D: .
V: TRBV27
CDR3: CASSLSAATNEKLFF
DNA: TGTGCCAGCAGTTTATCGGCGGCGACTAATGAAAAACTGTTTTTT

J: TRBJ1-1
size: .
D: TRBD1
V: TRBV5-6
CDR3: CASSLGTGNTEAFF
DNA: TGTGCCAGCAGTTTGGGGACAGGCAACACTGAAGCTTTCTTT

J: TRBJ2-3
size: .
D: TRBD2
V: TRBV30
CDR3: CAWGLLRGAQRGDTQYF
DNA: TGTGCCTGGGGTTTACTGCGGGGAGCCCAGCGGGGAGATACGCAGTATTTT

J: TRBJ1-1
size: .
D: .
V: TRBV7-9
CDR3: CASTTEGVNTEAFF
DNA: TGTGCCAGCACCACGGAGGGAGTGAACACTGAAGCTTTCTTT

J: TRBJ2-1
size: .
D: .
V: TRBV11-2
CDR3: CASSFEESGYNEQFF
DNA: TGTGCCAGCAGCTTCGAGGAGAGTGGGTACAATGAGCAGTTCTTC

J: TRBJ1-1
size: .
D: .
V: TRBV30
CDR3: CAWSVWRDLFGAEAFF
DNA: TGTGCCTGGAGCGTTTGGAGAGACTTATTTGGCGCTGAAGCTTTCTTT

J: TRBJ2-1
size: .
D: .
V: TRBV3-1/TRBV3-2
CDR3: CASSQVRARSSYNEQFF
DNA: TGTGCCAGCAGCCAAGTGAGAGCGCGGAGCTCCTACAATGAGCAGTTCTTC

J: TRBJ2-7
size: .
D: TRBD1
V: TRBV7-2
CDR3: CASSSDRGRAEQYF
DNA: TGTGCCAGCAGCTCGGACAGGGGCAGGGCCGAGCAGTACTTC

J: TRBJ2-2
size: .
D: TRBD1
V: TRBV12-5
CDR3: CASGRDSLRDRETGELFF
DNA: TGTGCTAGTGGTCGCGATTCACTCCGGGACAGGGAAACCGGGGAGCTGTTTTTT

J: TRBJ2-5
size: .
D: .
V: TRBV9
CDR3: CASSVGPGDETQYF
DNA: TGTGCCAGCAGCGTAGGACCGGGGGACGAGACCCAGTACTTC

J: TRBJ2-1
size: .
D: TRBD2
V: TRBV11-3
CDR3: CASSLPSAGGHEQFF
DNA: TGTGCCAGCAGCTTACCCTCGGCGGGAGGGCATGAGCAGTTCTTC

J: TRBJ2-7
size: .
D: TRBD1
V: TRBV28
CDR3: CASSLRVGGAYEQYF
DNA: TGTGCCAGCAGTCTAAGGGTAGGGGGCGCTTACGAGCAGTACTTC

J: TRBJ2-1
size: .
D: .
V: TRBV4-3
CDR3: CASSQDRGSHNEQFF
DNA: TGCGCCAGCAGCCAAGATAGAGGGTCCCACAATGAGCAGTTCTTC

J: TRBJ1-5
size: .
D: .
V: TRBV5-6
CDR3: CASSLMVDSGSNQPQHF
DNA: TGTGCCAGCAGCTTGATGGTCGACAGTGGAAGCAATCAGCCCCAGCATTTT

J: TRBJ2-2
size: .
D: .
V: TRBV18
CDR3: CASSLQGFGTGELFF
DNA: TGTGCCAGCTCATTACAGGGATTCGGGACCGGGGAGCTGTTTTTT

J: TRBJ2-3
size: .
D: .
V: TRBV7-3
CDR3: CASSLAPTGGSTDTQYF
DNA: TGTGCCAGCAGCTTAGCGCCGACAGGCGGTAGCACAGATACGCAGTATTTT

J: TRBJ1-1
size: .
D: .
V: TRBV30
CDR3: CAWSRGRTEAFF
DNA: TGTGCCTGGAGCAGGGGAAGGACTGAAGCTTTCTTT

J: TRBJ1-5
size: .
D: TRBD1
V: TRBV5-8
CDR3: CASNALPGTVLGRNQPQHF
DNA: TGTGCCAGCAACGCTCTGCCCGGGACAGTTCTTGGGCGCAATCAGCCCCAGCATTTT

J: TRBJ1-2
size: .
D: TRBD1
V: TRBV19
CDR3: CASSTRQGKSYGYTF
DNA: TGTGCCAGTAGTACCCGACAGGGGAAATCCTATGGCTACACCTTC

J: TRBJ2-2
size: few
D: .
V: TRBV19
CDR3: CAGGGSFFGGELFF
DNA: TGTGCAGGAGGTGGGAGCTTTTTCGGCGGGGAGCTGTTTTTT

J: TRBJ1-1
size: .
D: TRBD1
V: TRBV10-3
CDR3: CAISESKKQGGNTEAFF
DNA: TGTGCCATCAGTGAGTCGAAGAAACAGGGGGGAAACACTGAAGCTTTCTTT

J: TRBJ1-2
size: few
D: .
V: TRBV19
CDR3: CASSKGGVGGYTF
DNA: TGTGCCAGTAGTAAAGGAGGGGTTGGCGGCTACACCTTC

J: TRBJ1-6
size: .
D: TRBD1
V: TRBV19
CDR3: CASSIYIAQGASYNSPLHF
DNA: TGTGCCAGTAGTATCTATATCGCTCAGGGGGCCTCCTATAATTCACCCCTCCACTTT